The 21 T cell receptor beta chains reported below all come from one sample, sequenced in a study of vaccination and CD4 T cells after COVID-19 (dated by TCRdb to the early 2020s). The antigens of these receptors remain unknown. The library was made by PCR. The data were produced on an Illumina iSeq 100. DNA from cultured CD4+ T cells was subjected to TCR sequencing with the Oncomine TCR Beta short-read assay at the Johns Hopkins FTIC core. The public reads were reprocessed in TCRdb via fastp at Q25 and MiXCR, keeping in-frame beta chains. Rows with one shared CDR3 protein collapse into an entry with the most common genes and DNA. This sample gives 15,000 or so distinct CDR3 sequences in total; 48% of them show up just once. In total, the top ten clones hold roughly 13% of the sample. Explained via the paper, the treatment or condition label denotes: roughly ten-day PBMC culture with coronavirus spike peptide pools or control peptides (ViraFEST assay).

Sequencing was performed on CD4+ T cells from blood, cultured in vitro. Source of these receptors: a human donor who had recovered from COVID-19.

This clonotype was counted a few times. This chain joins TRBV6-1 and TRBJ2-2, with D possibly TRBD1 on 5 matching bases. The CDR3 is 14 residues long. V was pared by 4 bases and J by 2 bases, with 8 bases between. Germline V gene lookup returns CDR1 MNHNS and CDR2 SASEGT. The CDR3 protein is CASSGQPNTGELFF. Here the CDR3 DNA reads TGTGCCAGCAGTGGACAGCCTAACACCGGGGAGCTGTTTTTT.

The chain combines TRBV20-1 with TRBJ2-3; 7 nucleotides match TRBD2. The CDR3 covers 16 residues. Germline CDR1 DFQATT, CDR2 SNEGSKA (reference sequence). V lost 6 bases and J lost 5; bases outside the gene matches: 17. DNA for the CDR3: TGCAGTGCCTCACCTCCGGGCCCGGGGAGGGGAGATACGCAGTATTTT. Its translation is CSASPPGPGRGDTQYF.

CDR3 residues: CASSLKGLAGVGNEQFF. Here the CDR3 DNA reads TGTGCCAGCAGCTTAAAGGGACTAGCGGGAGTGGGAAATGAGCAGTTCTTC. The chain joins TRBV7-3 to TRBJ2-1, with TRBD2 identical over 14 bases. Germline loops: CDR1 SGHTA, CDR2 FQGTGA. Trimming took 1 base from V and 7 from J; bases not matched to a gene: 6. The CDR3 sequence is 17 residues long.

The chain uses TRBV7-2 and TRBJ1-4; D possibly corresponds to TRBD1 (5 bases). The CDR3 spans 13 residues. The germline gives CDR1 SGHTA, CDR2 FQGNSA. V lost 1 base and J lost 8, with 8 bases in between. CDR3 region: CASSLGTSEKLFF. The CDR3 nucleotides are TGTGCCAGCAGCTTAGGGACATCGGAAAAACTGTTTTTT.

V is TRBV29-1 and J is TRBJ2-2; D unclear. The V end was cut by 2 bases, the J end by 0 bases, with 1 base between. This CDR3 spans 12 amino acids. In germline, CDR1 is SQVTM, CDR2 ANQGSEA. CDR3 nucleotide sequence: TGCAGCGTTGAACCGAACACCGGGGAGCTGTTTTTT. It encodes CSVEPNTGELFF.

This clonotype turned up a few times. The rearrangement joins TRBV7-9 to TRBJ2-2; the match to TRBD2 covers 7 bases. Germline V CDR1 and CDR2: SEHNR, FQNEAQ (reference sequence). CDR3 size: 20 residues. The V gene end was trimmed by 1 base and the J gene end by 3 bases; junction bases not matched to a gene: 17. The CDR3 here is CASSLGVRKVLAEYTGELFF. CDR3 nucleotides: TGTGCCAGCAGCTTAGGAGTACGGAAAGTCCTAGCGGAGTACACCGGGGAGCTGTTTTTT.

The chain uses TRBV6-2 or TRBV6-3 and TRBJ1-2; TRBD1 matches at 8 bases. CDR3 size: 14 residues. Per the germline V gene, CDR1 is MNHEY and CDR2 is SVGEGT. J lost 7 bases, V lost 2 bases, and 6 bases had no gene match. Written as DNA, the CDR3 is TGTGCCAGCAGTTACCCGACAGGGGCAAGTGGCTACACCTTC. Residues: CASSYPTGASGYTF.

The chain is built from TRBV11-2 and TRBJ2-1, with TRBD2 matching over 10 bases. V was pared by 6 bases and J by 10 bases, with 18 bases of the junction left unmatched. The CDR3 is made up of 17 amino acids. Germline lookup yields CDR1 SGHAT and CDR2 FQNNGV. The DNA of the CDR3 is TGTGCCAGCAGGAGGGGGAGCGGGAGGGGTTCTCTGAGGGAGCAGTTCTTC. Protein product: CASRRGSGRGSLREQFF.

This chain uses TRBV6-2 or TRBV6-3 with TRBJ1-5; D ambiguous. The CDR3 spans 17 residues. V was clipped by 5 bases and J by 3 bases, with 20 bases between them. Germline V gene data show CDR1 as MNHEY and CDR2 as SVGEGT. In nucleotides, the CDR3 is TGTGCCAGCAGTAACTATCTCGGACGGGGTAACAATCAGCCCCAGCATTTT. Translated, it gives CASSNYLGRGNNQPQHF.

The chain couples TRBV20-1 to TRBJ2-1, with TRBD2 matching over 8 bases. Germline CDR1 DFQATT, CDR2 SNEGSKA (reference sequence). Trimming removed 6 bases from V and 5 bases from J; junction bases left unmatched: 6. This CDR3 is 13 amino acids long. The CDR3 sequence: CSAGGDWNNEQFF. CDR3 coding DNA: TGCAGTGCCGGGGGGGACTGGAACAATGAGCAGTTCTTC.

The V and J genes are TRBV20-1 and TRBJ2-2, with D uncertain. This CDR3 spans 13 amino acids. Germline V gene sequence: CDR1 DFQATT, CDR2 SNEGSKA (reference sequence). Trimming cost V 0 bases and J 7 bases, with 9 bases left between them. The DNA for the CDR3 is TGCAGTGCTAGAGAACGAGAGTACGGGGAGCTGTTTTTT. It codes for CSAREREYGELFF.

The rearrangement uses TRBV6-5 and TRBJ1-1; TRBD1 might be the D (5 bases). The CDR3 is made up of 14 amino acids. The V end lost 2 bases, the J end lost 1 base, and 8 bases lay between the germline ends. Germline CDR1 reads MNHEY; CDR2 reads SVGAGI. In DNA, the CDR3 is TGTGCCAGCAGTTACCAGGGCCCGAACACTGAAGCTTTCTTT. This sequence encodes CASSYQGPNTEAFF.

This clonotype was counted between two and nine times. The chain is built from TRBV7-9 and TRBJ1-5; TRBD1 matches at 7 bases. CDR3 length equals 15 residues. CDR1 and CDR2 (germline): SEHNR, FQNEAQ (reference sequence). The ends lost 5 bases at V and 5 bases at J; junction bases unmatched: 9. In DNA, the CDR3 is TGTGCCAGCAGCGCATCAACGGGGACAGATCAGCCCCAGCATTTT. It encodes CASSASTGTDQPQHF.

The chain couples TRBV6-2 or TRBV6-3 to TRBJ2-7; possibly TRBD1 or TRBD2 for D (5 bases each). Germline V lookup: CDR1 MNHEY, CDR2 SVGEGT. The CDR3 covers 16 residues. V was clipped by 0 bases and J by 6 bases, with 18 bases between them. CDR3 bases: TGTGCCAGCAGTTACTCTTCCGGGACCGCACTCTCCGAGCAGTACTTC. Residues: CASSYSSGTALSEQYF.

The chain combines TRBV30 with TRBJ2-5; D unresolved. CDR1 and CDR2 from the germline V gene are GTSNPN and SVGIG (reference sequence). The CDR3 extends over 14 amino acids. Deletions cut 8 bases from V and 7 bases from J, with 23 bases between. The CDR3 DNA reads TGTGCCCTGACCCGCGAGGCAAGGTCAGGGACCCAGTACTTC. This gives the protein CALTREARSGTQYF.

The chain combines TRBV19 with TRBJ1-2; D not certain. Germline loops: CDR1 LNHDA, CDR2 SQIVND (reference sequence). The V end was cut by 0 bases, the J end by 1 base, with 9 bases between. The CDR3 has 15 amino acids. The CDR3 protein is CASSIDALDNYGYTF. In DNA form, the CDR3 reads TGTGCCAGTAGTATAGATGCCTTAGATAACTATGGCTACACCTTC.

The chain has TRBV25-1 and TRBJ1-6; D may be TRBD1 (6 bases). Trimming removed 2 bases at V and 4 bases at J, with 6 bases between. The CDR3 has 14 amino acids. The germline gives CDR1 MGHDK, CDR2 SYGVNS. The CDR3 protein is CASSETGYNSPLHF. The CDR3 nucleotides read TGTGCCAGCAGTGAAACAGGGTATAATTCACCCCTCCACTTT.

The chain is built from TRBV2 and TRBJ1-5; 7 bases are a match to TRBD1. The V and J ends lost 3 bases and 4 bases, in that order; junction bases with no gene match: 3. CDR3 length equals 14 residues. Germline CDR1 and CDR2: SNHLY and FYNNEI. CDR3 protein: CASSDSRGNQPQHF. CDR3 DNA sequence: TGTGCCAGCAGTGATAGCAGGGGGAATCAGCCCCAGCATTTT.

J is TRBJ1-3 and V is TRBV19, with 9 bases identical to TRBD1. This CDR3 has 14 residues. The ends lost 6 bases at V and 3 bases at J; junction bases unmatched: 3. Per the germline V gene, CDR1 is LNHDA and CDR2 is SQIVND (reference sequence). CDR3 DNA: TGTGCCAGTAGACAGGGGGCGAGTGGAAACACCATATATTTT. Protein product: CASRQGASGNTIYF.

The table lists this clonotype with a few counts. The rearrangement links TRBV27 to TRBJ2-5, with TRBD1 identical over 8 bases. This CDR3 spans 13 amino acids. With 5 bases clipped from V and 4 bases from J, the junction kept 3 bases outside the gene matches. Per the germline V gene, CDR1 is MNHEY and CDR2 is SMNVEV (reference sequence). CDR3 bases: TGTGCCAGCAGTATCACAGGGGGAGAGACCCAGTACTTC. Encoded protein: CASSITGGETQYF.

V and J are TRBV5-4 and TRBJ2-2; no clear D gene. CDR1 and CDR2 (germline): SGHNT, YYREEE (reference sequence). Trimming shortened V by 2 bases and J by 3 bases, and 11 bases separated the two germline ends. The CDR3 loop spans 15 amino acids. The CDR3, as DNA: TGTGCCAGCAGCTTTGGCACGCCATACACCGGGGAGCTGTTTTTT. It codes for CASSFGTPYTGELFF.